The source of this T cell receptor beta chain is a study of monozygotic twins with inflammatory bowel disease. Study results and limitations: Whereas healthy co-twins had higher TCRbeta diversity (inverse Simpson), IBD patients had lower diversity. Telling different T cell subtypes apart from each other was not possible.

The CDR3 runs to 16 residues. CDR1 is LNHDA and CDR2 is SQIVND in the germline V gene (reference sequence). A template switching step added UMIs, each with a 6-nucleotide sample barcode. TCRdb reanalyzed the 5' RACE reads and collapses them to one entry per CDR3 protein, without DNA. This table lists around 150,000 distinct CDR3 sequences. Blood (less than 2.6 ml) was collected from every donor individually. On this clonotype: What it binds is not known.

The sample was blood. The chain combines TRBV19 with TRBJ2-3; the D gene TCRdb calls, TRBD1, cannot be checked with no DNA. The TCR was taken from a human donor with ulcerative colitis or Crohn's disease, or a healthy co-twin of an affected twin (not recorded which). The CDR3 reads CASTRRDRARTDTQYF.